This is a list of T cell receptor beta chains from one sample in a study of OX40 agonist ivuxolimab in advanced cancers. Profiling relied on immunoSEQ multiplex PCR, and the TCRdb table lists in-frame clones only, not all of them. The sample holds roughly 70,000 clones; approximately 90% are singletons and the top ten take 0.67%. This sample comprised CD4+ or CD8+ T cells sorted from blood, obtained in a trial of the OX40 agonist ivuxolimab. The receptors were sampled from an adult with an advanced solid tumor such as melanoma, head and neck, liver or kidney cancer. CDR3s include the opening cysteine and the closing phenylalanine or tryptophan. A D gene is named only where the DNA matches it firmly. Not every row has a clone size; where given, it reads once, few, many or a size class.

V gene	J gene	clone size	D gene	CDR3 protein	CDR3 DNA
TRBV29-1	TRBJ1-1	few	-	CIARWANTEAFF	TGCATCGCTAGGTGGGCGAACACTGAAGCTTTCTTT
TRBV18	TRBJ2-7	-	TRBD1	CASSPGTGDYEQYF	TGTGCCAGCTCACCCGGGACAGGGGACTACGAGCAGTACTTC
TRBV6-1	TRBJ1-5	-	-	CAILDPNQPQHF	TGTGCCATACTAGACCCGAATCAGCCCCAGCATTTT
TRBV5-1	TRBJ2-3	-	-	CASSPGRFGYTQYF	TGCGCCAGCAGCCCTGGACGGTTCGGGTATACGCAGTATTTT
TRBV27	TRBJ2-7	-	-	CASSLRGEGPYEQYF	TGTGCCAGCAGTTTAAGGGGTGAGGGTCCCTACGAGCAGTACTTC
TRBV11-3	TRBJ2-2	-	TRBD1	CASSLARGRVTGELFF	TGCGCCAGCAGCTTAGCCAGGGGGCGTGTCACCGGGGAGCTGTTTTTT
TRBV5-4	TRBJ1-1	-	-	CASSSQKGGSSGTEAFF	TGTGCCAGCAGCTCACAAAAGGGAGGTTCAAGTGGGACTGAAGCTTTCTTT
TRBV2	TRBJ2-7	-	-	CASSELGVGEQYF	TGTGCCAGCAGTGAACTCGGAGTTGGGGAGCAGTACTTC
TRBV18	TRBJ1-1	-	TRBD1	CASSRPGGGNTEAFF	TGTGCCAGCTCACGGCCAGGGGGGGGGAACACTGAAGCTTTCTTT
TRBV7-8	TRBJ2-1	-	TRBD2	CASSTGLAGGGEQFF	TGTGCCAGCAGCACAGGACTAGCGGGAGGGGGTGAGCAGTTCTTC
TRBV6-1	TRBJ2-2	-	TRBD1	CASSGQGAWAGELFF	TGTGCCAGCAGCGGACAGGGGGCGTGGGCCGGGGAGCTGTTTTTT
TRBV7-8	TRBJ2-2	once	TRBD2	CASSSQRAGGPGELFF	TGTGCCAGCAGCTCTCAAAGAGCGGGGGGCCCCGGGGAGCTGTTTTTT
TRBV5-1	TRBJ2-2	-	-	CASSLGQNTGELFF	TGCGCCAGCAGCTTGGGACAGAACACCGGGGAGCTGTTTTTT
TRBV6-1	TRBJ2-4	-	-	CASSEVGIAKNIQYF	TGTGCCAGCAGTGAAGTCGGCATAGCCAAAAACATTCAGTACTTC
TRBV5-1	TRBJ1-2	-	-	CASSLGSNRVNYGYTF	TGCGCCAGCAGCTTGGGATCGAACAGGGTGAACTATGGCTACACCTTC
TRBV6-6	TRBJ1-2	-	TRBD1	CASSWDSYGYTF	TGTGCCAGCAGTTGGGACAGCTATGGCTACACCTTC
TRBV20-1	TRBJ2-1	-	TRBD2	CSVLAGLEQFF	TGCAGTGTTTTAGCGGGATTGGAGCAGTTCTTC
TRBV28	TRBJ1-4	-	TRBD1	CASRTGTGLFF	TGTGCCAGCAGGACCGGGACAGGGCTGTTTTTT
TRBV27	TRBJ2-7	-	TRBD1	CASRYLWRTGGYEQYF	TGTGCCAGCCGTTACCTTTGGAGAACAGGGGGCTACGAGCAGTACTTC
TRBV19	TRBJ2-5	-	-	CASSIDRLETQYF	TGTGCCAGTAGTATTGATAGACTAGAGACCCAGTACTTC
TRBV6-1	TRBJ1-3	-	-	CASTTGPDGNTIYF	TGTGCCAGCACCACTGGGCCCGATGGAAACACCATATATTTT
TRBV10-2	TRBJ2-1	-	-	CASSEVPRNEQFF	TGCGCCAGCAGTGAAGTCCCTCGCAATGAGCAGTTCTTC
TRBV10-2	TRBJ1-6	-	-	CASSDMWHNSPLHF	TGCGCCAGCAGCGATATGTGGCATAATTCACCCCTCCACTTT
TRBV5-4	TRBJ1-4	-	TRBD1	CASSSGQGATNGKLFF	TGTGCCAGCAGCTCGGGACAGGGGGCAACTAATGGAAAACTGTTTTTT
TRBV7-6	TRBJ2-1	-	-	CASSQGWSSYNEQFF	TGTGCCAGCAGCCAAGGGTGGAGCTCCTACAATGAGCAGTTCTTC
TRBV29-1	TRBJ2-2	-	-	CSVEDWPGGGELFF	TGCAGCGTTGAAGATTGGCCGGGCGGCGGGGAGCTGTTTTTT
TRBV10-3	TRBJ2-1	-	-	CAIRTSLYGDNEQFF	TGTGCCATCAGGACCAGCCTATACGGAGACAATGAGCAGTTCTTC
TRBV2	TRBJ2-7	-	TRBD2	CASRGLVGGEQYF	TGTGCCAGCAGAGGACTAGTGGGGGGCGAGCAGTACTTC
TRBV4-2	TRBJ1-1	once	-	CASSFKLRSSTTMNTEAFF	TGTGCCAGCAGCTTTAAGCTGAGGTCCAGCACCACAATGAACACTGAAGCTTTCTTT